One sample yielded the 6 T cell receptor beta chains listed below, sequenced in a study of human T cells and chemical hapten exposure. Stated time point: healthy volunteer bleed at 2 weeks. Unfractionated whole blood yielded the extracted total RNA. TCRdb re-analysed the RACE reads in MiXCR, keeping a single row per CDR3 protein. The sample shows 35,000 to 50,000 distinct CDR3 sequences, approximately 4.7% of them seen only once. The specimen sequenced was whole blood. These receptors originate from a female donor in good health. Some clones in this sample may be carry-over from other donors' samples.

This clonotype was seen a few times. The chain is built from TRBV6-5 and TRBJ2-2; 8 nucleotides line up with TRBD1. CDR1 is MNHEY, CDR2 SVGAGI, per germline. This CDR3 comprises 13 residues. Trimming took 7 bases from V and 5 from J; bases not matched to a gene: 3. The CDR3 region has the DNA TGTGCCAGCACGACAGGGGAGACCGGGGAGCTGTTTTTT. Amino acids: CASTTGETGELFF.

There are many counts of this clonotype. The gene calls are TRBV2 and TRBJ1-5, with 10 bases matching TRBD1. The V segment lost 4 bases and the J segment 6 bases; nucleotides outside the gene matches: 3. The CDR3 consists of 14 residues. Germline V CDR1 and CDR2: SNHLY, FYNNEI. CDR3 nucleotide sequence: TGTGCCAGCAGTGGACAGGGGGCTGGTCAGCCCCAGCATTTT. This sequence encodes CASSGQGAGQPQHF.

The sample holds many counts of this clonotype. The chain couples TRBV6-5 to TRBJ2-7; 12 bases map to TRBD1. V shed 8 bases and J 5 bases; nucleotides not matched to a gene: 7. Germline CDR1 and CDR2: MNHEY and SVGAGI. The CDR3 is 14 residues long. CDR3: CASGRDRGRHEQYF. The CDR3 DNA follows: TGTGCCAGCGGCCGGGACAGGGGGCGCCACGAGCAGTACTTC.

This clonotype was seen repeatedly, ten times or more. This chain joins TRBV4-2 and TRBJ2-1, with D possibly matching TRBD2 (6 bases). Germline loops: CDR1 LGHNA, CDR2 YNFKEQ. Trimming shortened V by 0 bases and J by 13 bases, and 13 bases separated the two germline ends. The CDR3 loop spans 13 amino acids. CDR3 bases: TGTGCCAGCAGCCAAGATCAGGGACTGGAACAGTTCTTC. It translates to CASSQDQGLEQFF.

This clonotype was seen repeatedly, ten times or more. Compared with germline, one end of the junction differs, possibly owing to a read error. This rearrangement joins TRBV2 to TRBJ1-2, with D possibly matching TRBD1 (5 bases). CDR1 and CDR2 (germline): SNHLY, FYNNEI. This CDR3 region has 13 residues. CDR3 residues: CASDGPGNYGYTF. The DNA for the CDR3 is TGTGCCAGCGATGGCCCAGGGAACTACGGCTACACCTTC.

Concerning this clonotype: With a much larger clone just one base away, this may be a read error. The chain recombines TRBV19 with TRBJ2-7; no clear D. The V gene's germline CDR1 is LNHDA and CDR2 SQIVND (reference sequence). This CDR3 contains 14 residues. Trimming left V 3 bases short and J 0 bases short, with 9 bases between. CDR3 coding DNA: TGTGCCAGTAGTATGGGAACTTCCTCCTACGAGCAGTACTTC. Its translation: CASSMGTSSYEQYF.